Listed below are T cell receptor beta chains from one sample, sequenced in a study of T cell changes during pregnancy in multiple sclerosis. This table comes from immunoSEQ multiplex PCR, and its TCRdb copy is limited to in-frame clones, with some not included. The sample records under 60,000 clones, 85% to 95% being singletons. The starting material was CD4+ T cells from peripheral blood mononuclear cells, obtained in the third trimester of pregnancy. These TCRs come from a female donor with multiple sclerosis, enrolled in a pregnancy study. The CDR3 runs from the conserved cysteine through the conserved F or W. The order of the fields is clone size, V gene, J gene, D gene, CDR3 protein, CDR3 DNA. A D gene is named only where the DNA matches it firmly. Rows give clone size only sometimes, using once, few, many, or a class for an expanded clone.

abundance: -
v_gene: TRBV6-6
j_gene: TRBJ1-2
d_gene: TRBD1
CDR3aa: CASSSRGRRAGYTF
CDR3nt: TGTGCCAGCAGTTCCAGGGGGCGACGCGCTGGCTACACCTTC

abundance: -
v_gene: TRBV19
j_gene: TRBJ1-2
d_gene: TRBD1
CDR3aa: CASSTGTGLYGYTF
CDR3nt: TGTGCCAGTAGTACCGGGACAGGGCTCTATGGCTACACCTTC

abundance: -
v_gene: TRBV30
j_gene: TRBJ2-7
d_gene: TRBD2
CDR3aa: CACSGTSGYEQYF
CDR3nt: TGTGCCTGCTCCGGGACTAGCGGCTACGAGCAGTACTTC

abundance: -
v_gene: TRBV2
j_gene: TRBJ1-2
d_gene: -
CDR3aa: CASIRGWGYGYTF
CDR3nt: TGTGCCAGCATAAGGGGTTGGGGCTATGGCTACACCTTC

abundance: -
v_gene: TRBV29-1
j_gene: TRBJ2-3
d_gene: TRBD2
CDR3aa: CSVRTSGRDTQYF
CDR3nt: TGCAGCGTTAGGACTAGCGGGAGAGATACGCAGTATTTT

abundance: -
v_gene: TRBV7-2
j_gene: TRBJ1-1
d_gene: -
CDR3aa: CASSVDSTTEAFF
CDR3nt: TGTGCCAGCAGCGTGGACAGCACCACTGAAGCTTTCTTT

abundance: -
v_gene: TRBV19
j_gene: TRBJ1-2
d_gene: -
CDR3aa: CASSIDLGAGYGYTF
CDR3nt: TGTGCCAGTAGTATAGACCTGGGGGCCGGCTATGGCTACACCTTC

abundance: -
v_gene: TRBV6-1
j_gene: TRBJ2-2
d_gene: -
CDR3aa: CATGLAQGFTGELFF
CDR3nt: TGTGCCACCGGCCTCGCTCAGGGATTCACCGGGGAGCTGTTTTTT

abundance: -
v_gene: TRBV5-1
j_gene: TRBJ2-7
d_gene: -
CDR3aa: CASSLVAGPVLGEQYF
CDR3nt: TGCGCCAGCAGCTTGGTGGCAGGGCCGGTCTTGGGAGAGCAGTACTTC

abundance: -
v_gene: TRBV29-1
j_gene: TRBJ1-1
d_gene: -
CDR3aa: CSVYSVTEAFF
CDR3nt: TGCAGCGTCTACTCGGTCACTGAAGCTTTCTTT

abundance: -
v_gene: TRBV6-1
j_gene: TRBJ1-2
d_gene: TRBD1
CDR3aa: CASRAGTGAFYGYTF
CDR3nt: TGTGCCAGCAGAGCCGGGACAGGGGCCTTCTATGGCTACACCTTC

abundance: -
v_gene: TRBV5-4
j_gene: TRBJ1-2
d_gene: -
CDR3aa: CASSLVGRVVDGYTF
CDR3nt: TGTGCCAGCAGCTTGGTGGGGAGGGTAGTGGATGGCTACACCTTC

abundance: -
v_gene: TRBV14
j_gene: TRBJ2-5
d_gene: -
CDR3aa: CASSPHIQETQYF
CDR3nt: TGTGCCAGCAGCCCCCACATCCAAGAGACCCAGTACTTC

abundance: -
v_gene: TRBV9
j_gene: TRBJ1-1
d_gene: -
CDR3aa: CASSVGSSGGNTEAFF
CDR3nt: TGTGCCAGCAGCGTAGGATCCTCGGGGGGGAACACTGAAGCTTTCTTT

abundance: -
v_gene: TRBV5-5
j_gene: TRBJ1-6
d_gene: -
CDR3aa: CASSPTGLNSPLHF
CDR3nt: TGTGCCAGCAGCCCGACGGGTCTTAATTCACCCCTCCACTTT

abundance: -
v_gene: TRBV7-7
j_gene: TRBJ2-5
d_gene: -
CDR3aa: CASARDGVQETQYF
CDR3nt: TGTGCCAGCGCCCGAGACGGAGTCCAAGAGACCCAGTACTTC

abundance: -
v_gene: TRBV28
j_gene: TRBJ1-2
d_gene: TRBD1
CDR3aa: CASRPTGGNYGYTF
CDR3nt: TGTGCCAGCAGGCCAACAGGGGGAAACTATGGCTACACCTTC

abundance: -
v_gene: TRBV4-2
j_gene: TRBJ1-4
d_gene: -
CDR3aa: CASSRDKYEKLFF
CDR3nt: TGTGCCAGCAGCCGGGACAAGTATGAAAAACTGTTTTTT

abundance: -
v_gene: TRBV5-1
j_gene: TRBJ2-2
d_gene: -
CDR3aa: CASSLVVRQDTGELFF
CDR3nt: TGCGCCAGCAGCTTGGTAGTGCGACAGGACACCGGGGAGCTGTTTTTT

abundance: -
v_gene: TRBV5-4
j_gene: TRBJ1-3
d_gene: -
CDR3aa: CASSLGRESGNTIYF
CDR3nt: TGTGCCAGCAGCTTGGGGAGGGAATCTGGAAACACCATATATTTT

abundance: -
v_gene: TRBV5-1
j_gene: TRBJ2-3
d_gene: -
CDR3aa: CASSLDGNTDTQYF
CDR3nt: TGCGCCAGCAGCTTGGACGGGAATACAGATACGCAGTATTTT

abundance: -
v_gene: TRBV6-1
j_gene: TRBJ1-5
d_gene: TRBD1
CDR3aa: CASSSGQGDQPQHF
CDR3nt: TGTGCCAGCAGTTCTGGACAGGGTGATCAGCCCCAGCATTTT

abundance: -
v_gene: TRBV5-1
j_gene: TRBJ2-1
d_gene: TRBD1
CDR3aa: CASSLVGQTYNEQFF
CDR3nt: TGCGCCAGCAGCTTGGTGGGACAGACCTACAATGAGCAGTTCTTC

abundance: -
v_gene: TRBV5-1
j_gene: TRBJ2-6
d_gene: -
CDR3aa: CASSLSGGANVLTF
CDR3nt: TGCGCCAGCAGCTTGTCGGGGGGGGCCAACGTCCTGACTTTC

abundance: -
v_gene: TRBV5-1
j_gene: TRBJ1-2
d_gene: -
CDR3aa: CASSLEADYSGYTF
CDR3nt: TGCGCCAGCAGCTTGGAAGCAGATTACAGTGGCTACACCTTC

abundance: once
v_gene: TRBV2
j_gene: TRBJ1-1
d_gene: -
CDR3aa: CASSTPQGAFF
CDR3nt: TGTGCCAGCAGTACCCCCCAGGGAGCTTTCTTT

abundance: -
v_gene: TRBV19
j_gene: TRBJ2-3
d_gene: TRBD2
CDR3aa: CASTGVSGGAGGDTQYF
CDR3nt: TGTGCCAGTACCGGCGTTAGCGGGGGGGCCGGAGGAGATACGCAGTATTTT

abundance: -
v_gene: TRBV19
j_gene: TRBJ2-2
d_gene: -
CDR3aa: CASSFQGFTGELFF
CDR3nt: TGTGCCAGTAGTTTCCAGGGGTTCACCGGGGAGCTGTTTTTT

abundance: -
v_gene: TRBV12-5
j_gene: TRBJ1-1
d_gene: -
CDR3aa: CASGFKDGGEAFF
CDR3nt: TGTGCTAGTGGTTTCAAGGATGGGGGCGAAGCTTTCTTT

abundance: -
v_gene: TRBV18
j_gene: TRBJ2-1
d_gene: -
CDR3aa: CASSPGLLAGRGNEQFF
CDR3nt: TGTGCCAGCTCACCGGGTCTGTTGGCAGGGCGTGGCAATGAGCAGTTCTTC

abundance: -
v_gene: TRBV5-6
j_gene: TRBJ2-7
d_gene: -
CDR3aa: CASSLGWGLGEQYF
CDR3nt: TGTGCCAGCAGCTTGGGATGGGGGCTGGGCGAGCAGTACTTC

abundance: -
v_gene: TRBV27
j_gene: TRBJ1-2
d_gene: -
CDR3aa: CASREGQGATYTF
CDR3nt: TGTGCCAGCAGGGAGGGGCAGGGTGCGACCTACACCTTC

abundance: -
v_gene: TRBV6-1
j_gene: TRBJ1-4
d_gene: -
CDR3aa: CASSGQQGGVEKLFF
CDR3nt: TGTGCCAGCAGTGGACAACAGGGCGGAGTGGAAAAACTGTTTTTT

abundance: -
v_gene: TRBV7-3
j_gene: TRBJ1-1
d_gene: -
CDR3aa: CASSLTPGRNTEAFF
CDR3nt: TGTGCCAGCAGCTTAACGCCGGGTAGGAACACTGAAGCTTTCTTT

abundance: -
v_gene: TRBV5-1
j_gene: TRBJ2-1
d_gene: TRBD2
CDR3aa: CASSLAGTSTYNEQFF
CDR3nt: TGCGCCAGCAGCTTGGCGGGGACTAGCACCTACAATGAGCAGTTCTTC

abundance: -
v_gene: TRBV5-6
j_gene: TRBJ1-1
d_gene: -
CDR3aa: CASSLVGRRGDSEAFF
CDR3nt: TGTGCCAGCAGCTTGGTGGGCAGAAGGGGTGACAGTGAAGCTTTCTTT

abundance: -
v_gene: TRBV6-6
j_gene: TRBJ2-1
d_gene: -
CDR3aa: CASSYSMGRGNEQFF
CDR3nt: TGTGCCAGCAGTTACTCGATGGGCAGGGGTAATGAGCAGTTCTTC